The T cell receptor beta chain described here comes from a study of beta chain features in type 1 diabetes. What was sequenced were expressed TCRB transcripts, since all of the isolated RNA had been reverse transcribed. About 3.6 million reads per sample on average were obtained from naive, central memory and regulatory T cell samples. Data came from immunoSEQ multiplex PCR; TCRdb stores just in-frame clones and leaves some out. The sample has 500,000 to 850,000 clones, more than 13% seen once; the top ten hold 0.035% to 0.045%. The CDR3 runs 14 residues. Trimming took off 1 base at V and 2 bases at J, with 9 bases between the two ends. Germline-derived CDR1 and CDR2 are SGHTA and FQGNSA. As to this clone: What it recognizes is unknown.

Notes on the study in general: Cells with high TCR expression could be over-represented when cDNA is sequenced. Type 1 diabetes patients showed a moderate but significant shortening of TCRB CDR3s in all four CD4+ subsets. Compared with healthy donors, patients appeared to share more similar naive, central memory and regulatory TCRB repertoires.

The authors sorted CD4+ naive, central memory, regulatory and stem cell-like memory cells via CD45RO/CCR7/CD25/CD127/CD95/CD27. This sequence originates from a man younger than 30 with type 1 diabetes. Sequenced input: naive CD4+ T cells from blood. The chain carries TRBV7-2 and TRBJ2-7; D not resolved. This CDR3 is CASSLGGSPYEQYF. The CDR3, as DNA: TGTGCCAGCAGCTTAGGAGGCTCCCCCTACGAGCAGTACTTC.